These 15 T cell receptor beta chains came from one sample sequenced in a study of cytomegalovirus exposure and HLA in healthy donors. Primers for the PCR totalled 60 Vbeta and 13 Jbeta. Using immunoSEQ multiplex PCR, the repertoire was profiled, and TCRdb retains in-frame clones only, with some absent. Among 95,000 to 150,000 clones listed, more than 70% were seen once. The sequenced sample was PBMCs. These receptors were collected from a man aged 50 to 60 in good health and CMV-seronegative.

This clone was seen a single time. The V gene is TRBV21-1, the J gene TRBJ1-1. TRBV21-1 represents a pseudogene. This CDR3 has 18 amino acids. CDR3 in DNA: TGTGCCACCCCCTCTCGGTCTGGGGGGTCCTCTGGGAACACTGAAGCTTTCTTT. Protein sequence: CATPSRSGGSSGNTEAFF.

This chain joins TRBV4-3 and TRBJ1-3; tentative D call: TRBD1 (5 bases). Looked up from germline, CDR1 is LGHNA and CDR2 is YSLEER. V was clipped by 0 bases and J by 0 bases, with 9 bases between them. The CDR3 loop spans 16 amino acids. In DNA, the CDR3 is TGCGCCAGCAGCCAAGATACCGGACACTCTGGAAACACCATATATTTT. This gives the protein CASSQDTGHSGNTIYF.

The chain employs TRBV9 and TRBJ2-7; 7 nucleotides align to TRBD2. The ends lost 4 bases at V and 4 bases at J; junction bases unmatched: 8. CDR1 is SGDLS and CDR2 is YYNGEE in the germline V gene. The CDR3 consists of 14 residues. CDR3 sequence (DNA): TGTGCCAGCAGCCCTGACTGGCGGGGGTACGAGCAGTACTTC. Amino acid sequence: CASSPDWRGYEQYF.

This clone was seen a few times. V gene TRBV7-3 combines with J gene TRBJ1-3, with D perhaps matching TRBD1 (5 bases). Trimming shortened V by 6 bases and J by 4 bases, and 16 bases separated the two germline ends. Germline values: CDR1 SGHTA, CDR2 FQGTGA. The CDR3 totals 15 residues. CDR3 DNA sequence: TGTGCCAGCAGTCCTCAGGGAGGTACCGGAAACACCATATATTTT. Protein: CASSPQGGTGNTIYF.

The chain joins TRBV5-1 to TRBJ2-1, with 12 bases identical to TRBD2. Germline loops: CDR1 SGHRS, CDR2 YFSETQ. Trimming at V came to 1 base and at J to 6 bases, leaving 8 bases not matched to a gene. This CDR3 is 17 amino acids long. CDR3 residues: CASSLIMAGLAGNEQFF. The CDR3 region has the DNA TGCGCCAGCAGCTTGATCATGGCGGGACTAGCGGGCAATGAGCAGTTCTTC.

The V and J genes are TRBV19 and TRBJ2-2, with D maybe TRBD2 (6 bases). Germline lookup yields CDR1 LNHDA and CDR2 SQIVND (reference sequence). The V and J ends lost 5 bases and 4 bases respectively, with 17 bases between them. This CDR3 comprises 16 residues. CDR3 residues: CASSLSTGDITGELFF. The DNA of the CDR3 is TGTGCCAGTAGTCTAAGTACGGGGGATATCACCGGGGAGCTGTTTTTT.

The chain uses TRBV14 and TRBJ2-1, with D perhaps TRBD2 (5 bases). V lost 4 bases and J 6 bases, leaving 22 bases between the germline ends. Germline V gives CDR1 SGHDN, CDR2 FVKESK. The CDR3 extends over 17 amino acids. The CDR3 protein is CASSPRQTIDDTNEQFF. In nucleotides, the CDR3 is TGTGCCAGCAGCCCCCGTCAGACTATCGACGATACCAATGAGCAGTTCTTC. Full variable domain (outside the CDR3, taken from reference TRBV14 and TRBJ2-1): EAGVTQFPSHSVIEKGQTVTLRCDPISGHDNLYWYRRVMGKEIKFLLHFVKESKQDESGMPNNRFLAERTGGTYSTLKVQPAELEDSGVYFCASSPRQTIDDTNEQFFGPGTRLTVL.

DNA of the CDR3: TGTGCCAGCACCAACCGAGGGTGGGGAGGCTACACCTTC. Translation gives CASTNRGWGGYTF. The gene calls are TRBV28 and TRBJ1-2; D gene uncertain. Looked up from germline, CDR1 is MDHEN and CDR2 is SYDVKM. The CDR3 is 13 residues long. Trimming left V 7 bases short and J 8 bases short, with 17 bases between.

The chain couples TRBV2 to TRBJ2-7; D is unclear. V was cut by 8 bases and J by 0 bases, with 8 bases left in between. The CDR3 loop spans 12 amino acids. Germline loops: CDR1 SNHLY, CDR2 FYNNEI. The DNA of the CDR3 is TGTGCCAGCCGCCGGAGCTCCTACGAGCAGTACTTC. It specifies CASRRSSYEQYF.

The V gene is TRBV14, the J gene TRBJ2-5; the D is unclear. The CDR3 is made up of 15 amino acids. Germline CDR1 and CDR2: SGHDN and FVKESK. Deletions cut 1 base from V and 0 bases from J, with 9 bases between. CDR3 sequence: CASSQVGRYQETQYF. For the CDR3, the DNA is TGTGCCAGCAGCCAAGTAGGCAGGTACCAAGAGACCCAGTACTTC.

The rearrangement links TRBV6-5 to TRBJ1-2; unclear D gene. The CDR3 has 14 residues. Germline CDR1 is MNHEY and CDR2 is SVGAGI. The V and J ends lost 4 bases and 5 bases respectively, with 14 bases between them. The CDR3 here is CASSSLRGKYGYTF. DNA for the CDR3: TGTGCCAGCAGTTCCCTGCGGGGAAAATATGGCTACACCTTC.

This chain uses TRBV7-9 with TRBJ1-4, with 9 positions matching TRBD1. Looked up from germline, CDR1 is SEHNR and CDR2 is FQNEAQ (reference sequence). J gave up 0 bases and V 5 bases, and 7 bases lay outside the gene matches. The CDR3 is 17 amino acids. The DNA for the CDR3 is TGTGCCAGCAGCGCTTTAGGGACAGGGACAACTAATGAAAAACTGTTTTTT. Its protein is CASSALGTGTTNEKLFF.

V is TRBV28 and J is TRBJ2-5; 7 positions agree with TRBD1. CDR3 size: 14 residues. V was pared by 5 bases and J by 4 bases, with 7 bases of the junction left unmatched. The V gene's germline CDR1 is MDHEN and CDR2 SYDVKM. In DNA, the CDR3 is TGTGCCAGCAGTCCAACCGGACAGGTAGAGACCCAGTACTTC. Translating gives CASSPTGQVETQYF.

This sequence joins TRBV9 and TRBJ2-5, with D tentatively TRBD2 (5 bases). There are 17 residues in the CDR3. In germline, CDR1 is SGDLS, CDR2 YYNGEE. V shed 1 base and J shed 5 bases, with 21 bases lying between them. The CDR3 reads CASSVIEIRGGVETQYF. The CDR3 bases are TGTGCCAGCAGCGTAATCGAGATACGGGGTGGGGTGGAGACCCAGTACTTC.

The chain is built from TRBV29-1 and TRBJ2-7; D not resolved. V was shortened by 3 bases and J by 5 bases, with 5 bases between the two germline ends. The CDR3 extends over 10 amino acids. Looked up from germline, CDR1 is SQVTM and CDR2 is ANQGSEA. CDR3 sequence (DNA): TGCAGCGTTGAGTGTAACGAGCAGTACTTC. Its protein is CSVECNEQYF.